Below, 30 T cell receptor beta chains from the same sample are listed, as sequenced in a study of shared clonotypes between healthy human individuals. Only in-frame clones appear in the TCRdb table, and some are missing; sequencing was by immunoSEQ multiplex PCR. Among approximately 2.3 million clones, approximately 95% were seen once, and the ten largest hold about 0.39%. The source material was naive CD4+ T cells from PBMCs. The subset here: CD45RA+ positively selected. The origin of the receptors is a man between 18 and 29 years old in good health. Some clones in this sample may be carry-over from other donors' samples.

The chain joins TRBV19 to TRBJ2-7; weak D call: TRBD1 (6 bases). V dropped 4 bases and J dropped 0 bases, with 10 bases sitting between them. The CDR3 totals 14 residues. Germline CDR1 reads LNHDA; CDR2 reads SQIVND (reference sequence). For the CDR3, the DNA is TGTGCCAGTAGTAACCTGGACAGCTCCTACGAGCAGTACTTC. Its protein is CASSNLDSSYEQYF.

The rearrangement uses TRBV28 and TRBJ2-7; D possibly corresponds to TRBD2 (5 bases). This CDR3 has 14 amino acids. Germline CDR1 reads MDHEN; CDR2 reads SYDVKM. Trimming shortened V by 5 bases and J by 6 bases, and 17 bases separated the two germline ends. The CDR3 here is CASSEPGSLAEQYF. CDR3 DNA: TGTGCCAGCAGTGAGCCGGGATCCCTAGCCGAGCAGTACTTC. The full variable domain, completed using reference TRBV28 and TRBJ2-7, is DVKVTQSSRYLVKRTGEKVFLECVQDMDHENMFWYRQDPGLGLRLIYFSYDVKMKEKGDIPEGYSVSREKKERFSLILESASTNQTSMYLCASSEPGSLAEQYFGPGTRLTVT.

J is TRBJ2-3 and V is TRBV29-1, with D possibly being TRBD2 (6 bases). This CDR3 is built from 14 residues. The V and J ends lost 0 bases and 3 bases respectively, with 10 bases between them. The germline gives CDR1 SQVTM, CDR2 ANQGSEA. CDR3 DNA sequence: TGCAGCGTTGAAGATGGGGGGAGTACAGATACGCAGTATTTT. Protein: CSVEDGGSTDTQYF.

The V call is TRBV29-1, the J call TRBJ2-5, with TRBD2 identical over 7 bases. CDR3 length: 12 amino acids. Germline V gene data show CDR1 as SQVTM and CDR2 as ANQGSEA. Unmatched junction bases numbered 3, after V lost 2 bases and J lost 6 bases. CDR3 loop: CSVEQGGKTQYF. Here the CDR3 DNA reads TGCAGCGTTGAACAGGGAGGGAAGACCCAGTACTTC.

The rearrangement uses TRBV9 and TRBJ1-1; the D gene is possibly TRBD1 (5 bases). The CDR3 consists of 15 residues. Germline values: CDR1 SGDLS, CDR2 YYNGEE. The ends were cut back, 0 bases at V and 0 bases at J, with 9 bases in the middle. This CDR3 is CASSVAAGMNTEAFF. CDR3 nucleotides: TGTGCCAGCAGCGTAGCAGCAGGGATGAACACTGAAGCTTTCTTT.

The gene calls are TRBV4-3 and TRBJ1-2, with D possibly being TRBD1 (5 bases). Germline values: CDR1 LGHNA, CDR2 YSLEER. CDR3 size: 13 residues. V lost 8 bases to trimming and J lost 3 bases, with 13 bases between them. Written as DNA, the CDR3 is TGCGCCAGCTCCCGGGGAGGGGACTATGGCTACACCTTC. This translates into CASSRGGDYGYTF.

The CDR3 loop is CASSQAGTGISGELFF. As DNA, the CDR3 is TGTGCCAGCAGCCAAGCCGGGACAGGGATCTCCGGGGAGCTGTTTTTT. The chain links TRBV28 to TRBJ2-2; TRBD1 matches at 9 bases. The CDR3 runs 16 residues. In germline, CDR1 is MDHEN, CDR2 SYDVKM. V was pared by 6 bases and J by 6 bases, with 11 bases of the junction left unmatched.

The V call is TRBV5-1, the J call TRBJ2-3; D possibly matches TRBD1 or TRBD2 (5 bases each). The CDR3 is 15 amino acids. Between the trimmed V and J ends, which lost 4 bases and 4 bases, there was a span of 16 bases. CDR1 is SGHRS and CDR2 is YFSETQ in the germline V gene. The CDR3 here is CASSMTTRAADTQYF. For the CDR3, the DNA is TGCGCCAGCAGCATGACTACCAGGGCCGCAGATACGCAGTATTTT.

The J gene is TRBJ2-1, the V gene TRBV21-1; the D call of TRBD2 is as the table states it, not checked on the DNA. TRBV21-1 is a documented pseudogene. This CDR3 has 17 amino acids. CDR3 amino acids: CASSKRKETAGHNEQFF. The CDR3 DNA is TGTGCCAGCAGCAAACGCAAGGAGACAGCGGGCCACAATGAGCAGTTCTTC.

As for this clone: Other DNA sequences in this specimen translate into the identical CDR3. The chain carries TRBV5-1 and TRBJ2-5; 7 bases align to TRBD1. Germline V gives CDR1 SGHRS, CDR2 YFSETQ. V was clipped by 0 bases and J by 3 bases; unmatched bases: 2. The CDR3 extends over 14 amino acids. The CDR3 nucleotides are TGCGCCAGCAGCTTGGGGACAGGAGAAGAGACCCAGTACTTC. Protein product: CASSLGTGEETQYF.

As for this clone: This sample also contains other DNA sequences that code for the same CDR3. The chain recombines TRBV19 with TRBJ1-5; D uncertain. Trimming removed 3 bases at V and 3 bases at J, with 9 bases between. CDR1 and CDR2 (germline): LNHDA, SQIVND (reference sequence). CDR3 length equals 14 residues. The CDR3 DNA reads TGTGCCAGTAGTATCCGGGATTCCAATCAGCCCCAGCATTTT. Its translation: CASSIRDSNQPQHF.

This chain links TRBV5-3 with TRBJ2-7, with TRBD1 matching 9 bases. TRBV5-3 is treated as an ORF (open reading frame) with a function not yet certain. There are 15 residues in the CDR3. V lost 2 bases, J lost 2 bases, and 5 bases stayed unmatched. The CDR3 DNA is TGTGCCAGAAGCTTTGCCGGGGACAGGGCCTACGAGCAGTACTTC. This sequence encodes CARSFAGDRAYEQYF.

This clone was seen a single time. The gene calls are TRBV7-3 and TRBJ2-1, with a possible D match to TRBD2 (6 bases). The CDR3 has 13 amino acids. The germline V gene encodes CDR1 SGHTA and CDR2 FQGTGA. The ends were cut back, 3 bases at V and 7 bases at J, with 10 bases in the middle. The CDR3, as DNA: TGTGCCAGCAGCTTGGGACTCCTGAATGAGCAGTTCTTC. It codes for CASSLGLLNEQFF.

About this clone: Additional DNA sequences in this sample encode the identical CDR3. The rearrangement links TRBV5-1 to TRBJ2-1; the D is unclear. The germline V and J ends were trimmed by 4 bases and 4 bases, with 6 bases remaining between them. This CDR3 has 12 residues. Germline V lookup: CDR1 SGHRS, CDR2 YFSETQ. The CDR3 loop is CASSQSYNEQFF. The CDR3 bases are TGCGCCAGCAGCCAGTCTTACAATGAGCAGTTCTTC.

V gene TRBV9 combines with J gene TRBJ2-1; TRBD2 matches at 8 bases. CDR3 size: 21 residues. Per germline, CDR1 SGDLS and CDR2 YYNGEE. The trim removed 2 bases at V and 2 bases at J, leaving 21 bases unmatched. DNA for the CDR3: TGTGCCAGCAGCGTCCCCCGGGGGGGTAGCGGAACTCCACGCCCCTACAATGAGCAGTTCTTC. Residues: CASSVPRGGSGTPRPYNEQFF.

This rearrangement joins TRBV27 to TRBJ2-7; a weak D match, TRBD2 (6 bases). The CDR3 sequence is 15 residues long. Deletions cut 3 bases from V and 4 bases from J, with 16 bases between. From germline, CDR1 is MNHEY and CDR2 SMNVEV (reference sequence). The CDR3 region is CASSFFGGSGYEQYF. The CDR3 DNA sequence: TGTGCCAGCAGTTTTTTCGGAGGGAGTGGGTACGAGCAGTACTTC.

The CDR3 bases are TGTGCCAGCAGCTTGAAGCCGGGACAGGGATCGGGTGGCAATCAGCCCCAGCATTTT. Protein sequence: CASSLKPGQGSGGNQPQHF. The V call is TRBV7-2, the J call TRBJ1-5; TRBD1 agrees at 9 bases. V lost 3 bases to trimming and J lost 2 bases; unmatched junction nucleotides: 14. CDR1 and CDR2 from the germline V gene are SGHTA and FQGNSA. The CDR3 is made up of 19 amino acids.

This chain links TRBV7-9 with TRBJ1-4; D unclear. CDR1 is SEHNR and CDR2 is FQNEAQ in the germline V gene (reference sequence). V lost 1 base and J lost 5, with 8 bases in between. The CDR3 runs 14 residues. The DNA for the CDR3 is TGTGCCAGCAGCTTAGGGTCTAGAAATGAAAAACTGTTTTTT. Its translation: CASSLGSRNEKLFF.

The sample holds one count of this clone. This rearrangement joins TRBV6-5 to TRBJ1-5; possibly TRBD1 for D (6 bases). Germline V CDR1 and CDR2: MNHEY, SVGAGI. The CDR3 sequence is 14 residues long. Trimming removed 5 bases from V and 6 bases from J, with 14 bases in between. The DNA for the CDR3 is TGTGCCAGCAGTGAATACAGGGCGCCTCAGCCCCAGCATTTT. Translated, it gives CASSEYRAPQPQHF.

V usage is TRBV6-1 and J usage is TRBJ2-7; the match to TRBD2 covers 7 bases. The CDR3 spans 11 residues. Germline CDR1 is MNHNS and CDR2 is SASEGT. The ends lost 11 bases at V and 7 bases at J; junction bases unmatched: 8. CDR3 protein: CAGGVPWEQYF. The CDR3 DNA follows: TGTGCCGGGGGGGTGCCTTGGGAGCAGTACTTC.

The J gene is TRBJ2-7, the V gene TRBV2; D perhaps matches TRBD2 (6 bases). Trimming removed 2 bases from V and 6 bases from J, with 17 bases in between. From germline, CDR1 is SNHLY and CDR2 FYNNEI. The CDR3 length is 15 residues. This chain's CDR3 is CASSERDWKLGEQYF. The CDR3 DNA reads TGTGCCAGCAGTGAAAGGGACTGGAAGCTTGGCGAGCAGTACTTC.

This clone appeared once. The chain has TRBV7-2 and TRBJ1-5; D may be TRBD1 (6 bases). The CDR3 is made up of 16 amino acids. V was shortened by 1 base and J by 3 bases, with 13 bases between the two germline ends. Looked up from germline, CDR1 is SGHTA and CDR2 is FQGNSA. CDR3 amino acids: CASSLVGGQYNQPQHF. CDR3 in DNA: TGTGCCAGCAGCTTAGTGGGAGGACAGTACAATCAGCCCCAGCATTTT.

The rearrangement uses TRBV15 and TRBJ2-5; no clear D gene. The germline gives CDR1 LNHNV, CDR2 YYDKDF (reference sequence). The V end was cut by 0 bases, the J end by 1 base, with 6 bases between. The CDR3 is 14 residues long. The DNA for the CDR3 is TGTGCCACCAGCAGAGATCGGACCCAAGAGACCCAGTACTTC. Translation: CATSRDRTQETQYF.

Details on this clone: No DNA is shown, since the ends of the CDR3 on it are uncertain; the CDR3 is the one TCRdb lists. The chain uses TRBV5-1 and TRBJ2-1. The CDR3 region is 17 residues in length, termini included. Looked up from germline, CDR1 is SGHRS and CDR2 is YFSETQ. The CDR3 loop reads CASSLGSFFGAGNEQFF.

J is TRBJ2-1 and V is TRBV5-1; D ambiguous. The V end was cut by 6 bases, the J end by 8 bases, with 18 bases between. Germline CDR1 and CDR2: SGHRS and YFSETQ. The CDR3 extends over 14 amino acids. The CDR3 DNA follows: TGCGCCAGCATGTTGCACAATGAAGGGTATGAGCAGTTCTTC. Translating gives CASMLHNEGYEQFF.

This clone was recorded once. The rearrangement joins TRBV5-1 to TRBJ2-5; 8 bases map to TRBD2. This CDR3 contains 16 residues. V was clipped by 4 bases and J by 4 bases; unmatched bases: 12. Germline loops: CDR1 SGHRS, CDR2 YFSETQ. The chain's CDR3 is CASSPGPGGMGETQYF. DNA of the CDR3: TGCGCCAGCAGCCCCGGACCGGGAGGGATGGGAGAGACCCAGTACTTC.

The chain uses TRBV5-1 and TRBJ2-3; D perhaps matches TRBD2 (6 bases). Germline assignment: CDR1 SGHRS and CDR2 YFSETQ. The CDR3 consists of 16 residues. V lost 4 bases to trimming and J lost 6 bases, with 21 bases between them. Here the CDR3 DNA reads TGCGCCAGCAGCCCGACTAGAGGAGTCCGAACGGATACGCAGTATTTT. Its protein product is CASSPTRGVRTDTQYF. Full variable domain (outside the CDR3, taken from reference TRBV5-1 and TRBJ2-3): KAGVTQTPRYLIKTRGQQVTLSCSPISGHRSVSWYQQTPGQGLQFLFEYFSETQRNKGNFPGRFSGRQFSNSRSEMNVSTLELGDSALYLCASSPTRGVRTDTQYFGPGTRLTVL.

The count of this clone is one. The rearrangement joins TRBV30 to TRBJ2-2; TRBD2 agrees at 8 bases. In germline, CDR1 is GTSNPN, CDR2 SVGIG (reference sequence). The CDR3 length is 14 residues. J lost 1 base, V lost 7 bases, and 5 bases had no gene match. CDR3 sequence: CAFRGLVNTGELFF. The CDR3 DNA follows: TGTGCCTTTAGGGGACTAGTGAACACCGGGGAGCTGTTTTTT.

The rearrangement uses TRBV2 and TRBJ1-5; D remains unclear. CDR1 and CDR2 from the germline V gene are SNHLY and FYNNEI. This CDR3 has 15 amino acids. Trimming left V 4 bases short and J 4 bases short, with 14 bases between. The CDR3 region has the DNA TGTGCCAGCAGTGGCCCCGGGAGAGGTAATCAGCCCCAGCATTTT. Encoded protein: CASSGPGRGNQPQHF.

The chain carries TRBV5-1 and TRBJ2-1; 8 nucleotides agree with TRBD2. The CDR3 extends over 15 amino acids. With V trimmed by 4 bases and J by 0 bases, 3 bases remained unmatched. CDR1 is SGHRS, CDR2 YFSETQ, per germline. The CDR3, as DNA: TGCGCCAGCAGCACCCTAGCGGGCTCCTACAATGAGCAGTTCTTC. This gives the protein CASSTLAGSYNEQFF.